This T cell receptor (beta chain) was identified during a study of blood T cell repertoires in COVID-19. Study-level background: Sources were T cells, B-cell-depleted T cells, or PBMCs; the material itself was cDNA or gDNA.

Produced via immunoSEQ multiplex PCR; TCRdb's table is partial and in-frame only. The sample includes about 210,000 clones, around 80% of them seen just once. The germline V gene encodes CDR1 SGHRS and CDR2 YFSETQ. V lost 4 bases and J lost 12; bases outside the gene matches: 5. CDR3 size: 12 residues. The chain is built from TRBV5-1 and TRBJ2-7; 12 bases align to TRBD1. This TCR came from a man in his forties or fifties who had recovered from COVID-19. The sample taken for sequencing was peripheral blood. CDR3 sequence (DNA): TGCGCCAGCAGCACGGGACAGGGGGCGCGGTACTTC. This sequence encodes CASSTGQGARYF.